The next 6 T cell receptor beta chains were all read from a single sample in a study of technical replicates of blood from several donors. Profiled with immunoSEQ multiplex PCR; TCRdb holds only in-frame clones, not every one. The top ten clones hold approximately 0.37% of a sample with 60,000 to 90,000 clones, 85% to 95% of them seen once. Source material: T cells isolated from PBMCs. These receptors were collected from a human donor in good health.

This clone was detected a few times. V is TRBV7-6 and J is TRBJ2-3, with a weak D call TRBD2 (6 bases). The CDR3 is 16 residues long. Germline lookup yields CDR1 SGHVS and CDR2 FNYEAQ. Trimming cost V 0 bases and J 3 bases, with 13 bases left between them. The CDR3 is CASSLAGGISTDTQYF. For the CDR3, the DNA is TGTGCCAGCAGCTTAGCAGGCGGGATCTCGACAGATACGCAGTATTTT. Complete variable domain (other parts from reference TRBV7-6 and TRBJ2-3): GAGVSQSPRYKVTKRGQDVALRCDPISGHVSLYWYRQALGQGPEFLTYFNYEAQQDKSGLPNDRFSAERPEGSISTLTIQRTEQRDSAMYRCASSLAGGISTDTQYFGPGTRLTVL.

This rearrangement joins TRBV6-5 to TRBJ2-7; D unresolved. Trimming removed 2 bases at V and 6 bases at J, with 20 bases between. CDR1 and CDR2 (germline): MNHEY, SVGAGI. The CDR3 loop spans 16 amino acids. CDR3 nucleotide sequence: TGTGCCAGCAGTTACGGTTCTGCCGGGTTCGATCTCGAGCAGTACTTC. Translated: CASSYGSAGFDLEQYF.

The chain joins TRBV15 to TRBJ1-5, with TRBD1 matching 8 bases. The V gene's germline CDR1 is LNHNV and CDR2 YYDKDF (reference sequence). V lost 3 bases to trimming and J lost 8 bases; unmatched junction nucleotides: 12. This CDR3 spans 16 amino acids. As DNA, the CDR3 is TGTGCCACCAGCAGGTTGGGACAGGCCGCGGTAGAGCCCCAGCATTTT. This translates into CATSRLGQAAVEPQHF.

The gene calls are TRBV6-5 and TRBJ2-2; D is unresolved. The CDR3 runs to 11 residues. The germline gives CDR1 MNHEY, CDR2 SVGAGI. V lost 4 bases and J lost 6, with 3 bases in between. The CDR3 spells CASSSAGELFF. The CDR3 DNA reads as TGTGCCAGCAGTTCGGCCGGGGAGCTGTTTTTT.

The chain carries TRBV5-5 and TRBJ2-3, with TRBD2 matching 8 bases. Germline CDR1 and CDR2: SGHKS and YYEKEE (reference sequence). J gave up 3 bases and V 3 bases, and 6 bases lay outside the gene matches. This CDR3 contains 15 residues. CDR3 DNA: TGTGCCAGCAGCTACGGGGGGGTCCGGACAGATACGCAGTATTTT. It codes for CASSYGGVRTDTQYF.

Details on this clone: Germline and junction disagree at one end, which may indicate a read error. The CDR3 DNA is TGTGCTAGCAGCCAAAGCGGGAGTAGGAATACGCAGTATTTT. Its protein product is CASSQSGSRNTQYF. This chain connects TRBV7-7 to TRBJ2-3; 8 bases fit TRBD2. Germline loops: CDR1 SSHAT, CDR2 FNYEAQ (reference sequence). The length of the CDR3 is 14 residues.